This TCR beta chain comes out of a study of blood T cells in healthy people across ages. Details on this clonotype: The junction does not match germline at one end; this may be a read error.

Next came a second PCR, run for about 7 to 12 cycles, which used a sample-barcoded 5' primer along with a J-beta primer mix. TCRdb reprocessed the 5' RACE reads via MiXCR and lists one record per CDR3 protein. The sample consists of over 950,000 distinct CDR3 sequences, just over 50% of them appearing once. The CDR3 is 16 amino acids. Germline values: CDR1 SGHVS, CDR2 FNYEAQ. The rearrangement uses TRBV7-6 and TRBJ2-3; 13 bases are a match to TRBD2. This clonotype originated in a woman aged 60-75 years in good health. Sequenced: blood. The CDR3 bases are TGCGCCAGCAGCCCGGGACTAGCGGGACCCACAGATACGCAGTATTTT. It specifies CASSPGLAGPTDTQYF. Full variable domain (missing parts from reference TRBV7-6 and TRBJ2-3): GAGVSQSPRYKVTKRGQDVALRCDPISGHVSLYWYRQALGQGPEFLTYFNYEAQQDKSGLPNDRFSAERPEGSISTLTIQRTEQRDSAMYRCASSPGLAGPTDTQYFGPGTRLTVL.